This T cell receptor (beta chain) was sequenced for a study of T cells after yellow fever vaccination. TCRdb called the 5' RACE reads again in MiXCR, with one record for every CDR3 protein. The data show some 200,000 distinct CDR3 sequences, about 3% seen once. The CDR3 length is 13 residues. Sequencing used CD4+ T cells sorted from PBMCs, obtained 10 days after the yellow fever booster vaccination. The gene calls are TRBV3-2 and TRBJ2-2. TRBV3-2 is deemed a pseudogene. This clonotype originated in a man between 18 and 35 years old who received the YFV17D yellow fever vaccine. The CDR3 bases are TGTCCTTCTATCTTCGCGAACACCGGGGAGCTGTTTTTT. Protein: CPSIFANTGELFF.